A single sample gave rise to the 7 T cell receptor beta chains below, sequenced in a study of OX40 agonist ivuxolimab in advanced cancers. Method: immunoSEQ multiplex PCR; TCRdb's copy keeps in-frame clones and lacks some. The table lists some 74,000 clones, around 82% of them singletons. The source material was CD4+ or CD8+ T cells sorted from blood, sampled in a trial of the OX40 agonist ivuxolimab. The receptors here all came from an adult with an advanced solid tumor such as melanoma, head and neck, liver or kidney cancer.

The J gene is TRBJ2-2, the V gene TRBV15; 9 bases fit TRBD2. The length of the CDR3 is 17 residues. Germline V CDR1 and CDR2: LNHNV, YYDKDF (reference sequence). V was pared by 0 bases and J by 4 bases, with 6 bases of the junction left unmatched. This CDR3 reads CATSRELAGEFTGELFF. The CDR3 bases are TGTGCCACCAGCAGAGAATTAGCGGGAGAATTCACCGGGGAGCTGTTTTTT.

V and J are TRBV14 and TRBJ2-1; perhaps TRBD2 as D (5 bases). The CDR3 covers 14 residues. The germline V gene has CDR1 SGHDN and CDR2 FVKESK. The ends were cut back, 0 bases at V and 7 bases at J, with 10 bases in the middle. In DNA, the CDR3 is TGTGCCAGCAGCCAAGATTTCTGGAGGAATGAGCAGTTCTTC. Its translation: CASSQDFWRNEQFF. The entire variable domain, with the rest obtained from reference TRBV14 and TRBJ2-1, is as follows: EAGVTQFPSHSVIEKGQTVTLRCDPISGHDNLYWYRRVMGKEIKFLLHFVKESKQDESGMPNNRFLAERTGGTYSTLKVQPAELEDSGVYFCASSQDFWRNEQFFGPGTRLTVL.

This sequence joins TRBV6-5 and TRBJ2-5, with TRBD1 matching over 9 bases. The DNA end is more similar to TRBJ2-7, so the J call may be wrong. The length of the CDR3 is 13 residues. CDR1 is MNHEY, CDR2 SVGAGI, per germline. In nucleotides, the CDR3 is TGTGCCAGTAAACAGGGGGCCGGTAACGAGCAGTACTTC. Protein sequence: CASKQGAGNEQYF.

The chain uses TRBV4-2 and TRBJ2-7, with D possibly matching TRBD2 (5 bases). V gave up 0 bases and J gave up 6 bases, with 12 bases separating them. Germline V lookup: CDR1 LGHNA, CDR2 YNFKEQ. CDR3 length: 14 amino acids. CDR3 bases: TGTGCCAGCAGCCAAGAACCTAGCTTCGGCGAGCAGTACTTC. Translating it yields CASSQEPSFGEQYF.

This clone was picked up a small number of times. The chain couples TRBV30 to TRBJ1-1; D is unresolved. The V end lost 5 bases, the J end lost 4 bases, and 8 bases lay between the germline ends. This CDR3 has 11 amino acids. The germline V gene has CDR1 GTSNPN and CDR2 SVGIG (reference sequence). Here the CDR3 DNA reads TGTGCCTGGCAGTGGGGCACTGAAGCTTTCTTT. It encodes CAWQWGTEAFF.

This clone was seen a few times. The gene calls are TRBV7-6 and TRBJ2-7, with D possibly matching TRBD1 (5 bases). This CDR3 comprises 13 residues. Trimming removed 2 bases from V and 7 bases from J, with 12 bases in between. Germline V lookup: CDR1 SGHVS, CDR2 FNYEAQ. CDR3 residues: CASSLFQGGEQYF. DNA for the CDR3: TGTGCCAGCAGCTTATTTCAGGGCGGTGAGCAGTACTTC.

This chain links TRBV27 with TRBJ2-7; 9 nucleotides match TRBD1. J lost 2 bases, V lost 8 bases, and 4 bases had no gene match. There are 13 residues in the CDR3. Germline loops: CDR1 MNHEY, CDR2 SMNVEV (reference sequence). Here the CDR3 DNA reads TGTGCCAGCTCGACAGGGGGAGCCTACGAGCAGTACTTC. It is translated as CASSTGGAYEQYF.